The sequence of this T cell receptor (beta chain) was determined in a study of memory CD4+ T cells and cytomegalovirus serostatus. Measured with immunoSEQ multiplex PCR; TCRdb has only the in-frame clones, and not every one. This table has about 58,000 clones, approximately 77% appearing once. Single viable CD3+CD4+CD8-CD45RO+ cells were sorted as the memory CD4+ T cells. There are 13 residues in the CDR3. V lost 6 bases and J 3 bases, leaving 12 bases between the germline ends. Germline CDR1 is SQVTM and CDR2 is ANQGSEA. The rearrangement uses TRBV29-1 and TRBJ2-1; a possible D gene is TRBD2 (6 bases). This receptor was taken from an adult in good health and CMV-seronegative. Some clones in this sample may be carry-over from other donors' samples. The specimen sequenced was memory CD4+ T cells from blood. The DNA of the CDR3 is TGCAGCGTCCCGGGACTTAACTACAATGAGCAGTTCTTC. Translation: CSVPGLNYNEQFF.